The present TCR beta chain was sequenced within a study of T cell responses to AZD1222 COVID-19 vaccine (dated by TCRdb to about 2021). Notes on the research overall: Because spike-specific TCR depth and breadth did not differ between the two schedules, AZD1222 recipients who got a second dose at roughly 4 weeks were pooled with those who got a second dose at roughly 12 weeks. Enrollment into the trials was organized by age into subgroups of 18-55, 56-69 and 70-plus years, and those subgroups contained roughly 160, 29 and 62 TCR-sequenced participants, respectively. TCR sequencing covered over 230 trial participants: about 210 given two doses of AZD1222 and about 26 given two doses of MenACWY control vaccine. Study-wide conclusions, independent of this receptor: Participants were mostly white British and included more females than males, and it was suggested by the authors that clonal diversity may have been underestimated. No day 14 peak-response samples were available, so repertoires were characterized only after the peak T cell response. Only a handful of AZD1222 recipients were SARS-CoV-2 seropositive at baseline, limiting conclusions about previously exposed vaccinees. After two AZD1222 doses, both the breadth and the depth of spike-specific TCRs were significantly higher than at day 0 and than in MenACWY recipients. Epitopes outside the regions mutated in the B.1.351 and B.1.1.7 variants were reportedly recognized by nearly half of the unique spike-specific TCRs. Vaccine-associated CD4 TCRs spanned the whole spike protein, with dominant responses in regions 160-218 and 743-854. In the small 56-69-year group, the increase in depth fell short of significance, most likely because of low power.

Comments on this clone: Its antigen target is currently unknown. The record has no base qualities; no much larger clone is one base away.

The time point tag for this specimen amounts to: baseline before first vaccination. Samples from vaccinated people were obtained from the UK trials COV001 and COV002, which included a single-blind randomized controlled phase 2/3 trial of AZD1222 (ChAdOx1 nCoV-19) in healthy adults. Trial participant PBMC samples were collected at day 0 and day 28 after the second dose for TCRbeta chain sequencing. The CDR3 regions of human TCRbeta chains were subjected to immunosequencing. The paper's processing steps were these. TCRs in the repertoires were matched against a reference library of SARS-CoV-2-specific TCRs that had been generated with the MIRA antigen-specificity platform. Breadth meant the fraction of unique TCRs that were SARS-CoV-2-associated, whereas depth meant the fraction of total T cells that were SARS-CoV-2-associated. Using the MIRA data, each spike-specific TCR was mapped to the spike region that the TCR reacts to and placed in a CD4 or CD8 class. Log10-transformed breadth and depth values were compared by one-way ANOVA with Sidak's multiple comparisons tests. TCRdb stores this immuneACCESS table with in-frame sequences only. Part of the clones is absent; in the studies checked, under half of the shortfall reflects unresolved V genes, and no reason is known for the rest. V and J calls and clone size are given by that table; D and trimming were obtained from the DNA. This sample comprises 95,000 to 150,000 clones, about 91% of them detected only once. The ten largest make up 4.5% to 5% of the sample.

The CDR3, cysteine through phenylalanine, is 11 amino acids long. The sequence is cut down to CDR3 DNA, 33 bases in frame from base 1. CDR1 SEHNR and CDR2 FQNEAQ are derived from the germline V gene (reference sequence). Trimming takes 5 bases from V and 13 bases from J, and the germline ends sit 11 bases apart. This specimen was peripheral blood, taken on day 0 of AZD1222 vaccination. This TCR came from an adult in good health. The V gene is TRBV7-9 and the J gene is TRBJ2-2, with the D segment identity uncertain. The DNA reads TGTGCCAGCAGCCCTACGTGGTCGCTGTTTTTT. Its protein product is CASSPTWSLFF. Reference TRBV7-9 and TRBJ2-2 proteins supply the regions before and after the CDR3; the full variable domain is: DTGVSQNPRHKITKRGQNVTFRCDPISEHNRLYWYRQTLGQGPEFLTYFQNEAQLEKSRLLSDRFSAERPKGSFSTLEIQRTEQGDSAMYLCASSPTWSLFFGEGSRLTVL.